Sequencing of this T cell receptor beta chain was carried out in a study of blood T cell repertoires in COVID-19 (dated by TCRdb to about 2020). For the study in its entirety: Collaborator samples came from the United States, Italy and Spain and covered acute and convalescent phases of COVID-19. Deeply sampled blood TCRbeta repertoires from subjects exposed to, actively infected with, or recovered from COVID-19 were included in the dataset. The repertoires were released in a freely available public database meant as a resource for research on the immune response to SARS-CoV-2. The samples were drawn from two sources: the first 160 participants of the ongoing ImmuneRACE study, and fewer than 1,500 subjects contributed by 6 global collaborators. Sample metadata almost always included a de-identified subject ID, COVID-19 status, age in years and sex. HLA class I and class II types, where available, came from metadata supplied by the sample provider rather than from assay-based typing. The prospective study material was composed of cDNA or gDNA derived from T cells, B-cell-depleted T cells, or PBMCs. On the study overall, not on this receptor specifically: How much clinical and demographic metadata was included differed by source and by participant, and the metadata was provided uncurated.

The immunoSEQ Assay, a bias-controlled multiplex PCR, was used to amplify TCRbeta CDR3 regions from genomic DNA. The source study handled its data this way. The number of nucleated cells in each sample was estimated by amplification of reference gene primers within the assay. To quantify the absolute abundance of each unique TCRbeta CDR3 rearrangement, sequence reads were collapsed and filtered. For each sample, productive Simpson clonality was calculated as the square root of Simpson's diversity index over productive rearrangements. The source is immuneACCESS, and TCRdb retained only in-frame sequences with V and J called. Part of the clones is not carried over; for the studies checked, unresolved V genes explain less than half of this, and the remainder is unexplained. V, J and clone size were drawn from that table, and D and trimming were deduced from the DNA. The table for this sample lists approximately 150,000 clones; approximately 87% of them were counted only once. The ten top clones hold approximately 40% of the sample.

To note about this clone: Its antigen is unknown. Within one base of it there is no much larger clone, and no base qualities were kept.

The CDR3, cysteine through phenylalanine, is 15 amino acids long. Only the CDR3 part of the read is kept: 45 bases, read in frame from the first base. A second Seattle source provided samples from volunteer blood donors who had recovered from COVID-19. Collaborating institutions collected whole blood in K2EDTA tubes following their own protocols. For TCRbeta analysis, collaborators shipped samples in one of three forms: frozen whole blood, isolated PBMCs, or DNA extracted from either of those sample types. The chain is encoded by TRBV21-1 joined to TRBJ1-2; TRBD1 is taken as the D call from the table, unchecked against the DNA. TRBV21-1 is a recognized pseudogene. The receptor comes from a man between 50 and 59 years old who had recovered from COVID-19. The sequencing sample was made of peripheral blood. The base sequence is TGTGCCAGCAGCAAACGACAGGGGGCGGACTATGGCTACACCTTC. Translation gives CASSKRQGADYGYTF.